These 31 T cell receptor beta chains were sequenced from one sample in a study of Ad26.COV2.S vaccination and SARS-CoV-2 variants. Using immunoSEQ multiplex PCR, the repertoire was profiled, and TCRdb retains in-frame clones only, with some absent. This sample carries roughly 92,000 clones, approximately 81% of them seen once, and the ten largest clones take about a sixth. Source: peripheral blood, taken after recovery from COVID-19. All receptors come from a human donor who had recovered from COVID-19.

J is TRBJ2-1 and V is TRBV7-9; TRBD1 is a possible D gene (6 bases). CDR3 length equals 13 residues. The germline CDR1 and CDR2 sequences are SEHNR and FQNEAQ (reference sequence). V dropped 5 bases and J dropped 7 bases, with 12 bases sitting between them. CDR3 protein: CASSRTGLNEQFF. The DNA of the CDR3 is TGTGCCAGCAGCCGAACAGGGCTAAATGAGCAGTTCTTC.

V gene TRBV9 combines with J gene TRBJ2-7; TRBD2 might be the D (5 bases). Trimming stripped 0 bases from V and 4 bases from J, with 11 bases between. The CDR3 has 14 amino acids. Germline CDR1 SGDLS, CDR2 YYNGEE. Written as DNA, the CDR3 is TGTGCCAGCAGCGTAGAGGGAGAATCGTACGAGCAGTACTTC. Translated, it gives CASSVEGESYEQYF.

The table lists this clone with a count of one. This chain joins TRBV28 and TRBJ1-3; 9 positions match TRBD1. V lost 5 bases to trimming and J lost 4 bases; unmatched junction nucleotides: 6. Germline-derived CDR1 and CDR2 are MDHEN and SYDVKM. There are 15 residues in the CDR3. The CDR3 region has the DNA TGTGCCAGCAGTCTGGGACAGGGCTACGGAAACACCATATATTTT. It encodes CASSLGQGYGNTIYF.

This sequence joins TRBV27 and TRBJ1-2, with TRBD1 as a possible D gene (5 bases). This CDR3 region has 18 residues. Trimming removed 1 base at V and 4 bases at J, with 22 bases between. Per the germline V gene, CDR1 is MNHEY and CDR2 is SMNVEV (reference sequence). The CDR3 loop is CASSLLVTEQAGAYGYTF. In DNA, the CDR3 is TGTGCCAGCAGTTTATTGGTCACTGAACAGGCGGGTGCCTATGGCTACACCTTC.

This chain uses TRBV29-1 with TRBJ1-3; the D is unclear. V lost 4 bases and J lost 2, with 12 bases in between. This CDR3 is 14 amino acids long. Germline CDR1 SQVTM, CDR2 ANQGSEA. For the CDR3, the DNA is TGCAGCGTTGTAGTCAGTCTCACTGGAAACACCATATATTTT. Translating it yields CSVVVSLTGNTIYF.

The chain carries TRBV6-6 and TRBJ2-2; D ambiguous. Germline V gives CDR1 MNHNY, CDR2 SVGAGI (reference sequence). V was trimmed by 7 bases and J by 0 bases, leaving 6 bases between them. The CDR3 totals 13 residues. CDR3 loop: CASTRANTGELFF. DNA of the CDR3: TGTGCCAGCACCCGCGCGAACACCGGGGAGCTGTTTTTT.

The CDR3 DNA is TGTGCCAGCAGCGGAAGGGATCTAAACTATGGCTACACCTTC. Translated: CASSGRDLNYGYTF. The chain joins TRBV28 to TRBJ1-2; D not certain. Germline V gives CDR1 MDHEN, CDR2 SYDVKM. V was trimmed by 6 bases and J by 2 bases, leaving 13 bases between them. This CDR3 is built from 14 residues.

V is TRBV11-3 and J is TRBJ2-7; TRBD2 might be the D (6 bases). Germline CDR1 SGHNT, CDR2 YENEEA. V was trimmed by 5 bases and J by 1 base, leaving 15 bases between them. The CDR3 contains 15 residues. CDR3 coding DNA: TGTGCCAGCAGCCCCTCCCGGGGGACGTCCTACGAGCAGTACTTC. This sequence encodes CASSPSRGTSYEQYF.

The V call is TRBV5-1, the J call TRBJ2-5, with 10 bases lining up with TRBD2. The CDR3 is made up of 16 amino acids. Germline loops: CDR1 SGHRS, CDR2 YFSETQ. The ends lost 0 bases at V and 5 bases at J; junction bases unmatched: 7. The CDR3 protein is CASSLAPSGGSETQYF. The CDR3 bases are TGCGCCAGCAGCTTGGCCCCTAGCGGGGGCTCCGAGACCCAGTACTTC.

The chain carries TRBV12-3 or TRBV12-4 and TRBJ2-3, with D unresolved. V shed 6 bases and J shed 0 bases, with 7 bases lying between them. The CDR3 has 13 residues. The CDR3 region has the DNA TGTGCCAGCAGACCCAGTAGCACAGATACGCAGTATTTT. Its protein product is CASRPSSTDTQYF.

This chain joins TRBV5-1 and TRBJ2-7; no clear D. V lost 0 bases to trimming and J lost 2 bases, with 6 bases between them. The CDR3 spans 13 residues. Germline V lookup: CDR1 SGHRS, CDR2 YFSETQ. The CDR3 DNA reads as TGCGCCAGCAGCTTGGATGGGACCTACGAGCAGTACTTC. This translates into CASSLDGTYEQYF.

The V call is TRBV5-1, the J call TRBJ1-1; D not certain. The CDR3 extends over 13 amino acids. V lost 6 bases to trimming and J lost 1 base, with 10 bases between them. Per germline, CDR1 SGHRS and CDR2 YFSETQ. The DNA for the CDR3 is TGCGCCAGCACCGATTCAAGGAACACTGAAGCTTTCTTT. This encodes CASTDSRNTEAFF.

The chain couples TRBV5-4 to TRBJ2-1; no definite D call. Germline V gives CDR1 SGHNT, CDR2 YYREEE (reference sequence). This CDR3 has 16 amino acids. Trimming stripped 1 base from V and 3 bases from J, with 14 bases between. CDR3 DNA: TGTGCCAGCAGCTTGCTGGCCGCAACACTCTACAATGAGCAGTTCTTC. This gives the protein CASSLLAATLYNEQFF.

This clone was recorded only once. The chain couples TRBV27 to TRBJ2-2; 13 bases align to TRBD2. This CDR3 has 15 residues. The germline V gene encodes CDR1 MNHEY and CDR2 SMNVEV (reference sequence). V was clipped by 3 bases and J by 8 bases; unmatched bases: 3. CDR3 coding DNA: TGTGCCAGCAGTTTGGGACTAGCGGGAACGGGGGAGCTGTTTTTT. This sequence encodes CASSLGLAGTGELFF.

This rearrangement joins TRBV4-1 to TRBJ2-7; 7 positions agree with TRBD1. CDR1 and CDR2 (germline): MGHRA, YSYEKL. The CDR3 consists of 15 residues. With V trimmed by 5 bases and J by 1 base, 8 bases remained unmatched. This chain's CDR3 is CASSSQGIRSYEQYF. CDR3 DNA: TGCGCCAGCAGCTCACAGGGGATCCGGTCCTACGAGCAGTACTTC.

The chain couples TRBV4-2 to TRBJ2-1; 11 nucleotides align to TRBD2. After removal of 0 bases from V and 0 bases from J, the junction contained 1 base not matched to a gene. The CDR3 loop spans 17 amino acids. Germline V lookup: CDR1 LGHNA, CDR2 YNFKEQ. In DNA form, the CDR3 reads TGTGCCAGCAGCCAAGAGGGGACTAGCGGCTCCTACAATGAGCAGTTCTTC. Its protein product is CASSQEGTSGSYNEQFF.

This sequence joins TRBV7-9 and TRBJ2-7; D is unresolved. From germline, CDR1 is SEHNR and CDR2 FQNEAQ (reference sequence). The length of the CDR3 is 13 residues. V shed 5 bases and J shed 3 bases, with 11 bases lying between them. The CDR3 DNA is TGTGCCAGCAGCCCTCAGACAAACTACGAGCAGTACTTC. Its protein product is CASSPQTNYEQYF.

The chain links TRBV6-5 to TRBJ2-4; 7 bases agree with TRBD2. After removal of 7 bases from V and 6 bases from J, the junction contained 9 bases not matched to a gene. Per the germline V gene, CDR1 is MNHEY and CDR2 is SVGAGI. The CDR3 spans 14 residues. CDR3 region: CASTQRGVGNIQYF. The CDR3 region has the DNA TGTGCCAGCACCCAACGGGGGGTGGGAAACATTCAGTACTTC.

J is TRBJ1-2 and V is TRBV6-1; D ambiguous. This CDR3 spans 11 amino acids. Germline V gene sequence: CDR1 MNHNS, CDR2 SASEGT. V shed 3 bases and J shed 8 bases, with 7 bases lying between them. The CDR3 nucleotides read TGTGCCAGCAGTGATCCGGCCGGCTACACCTTC. Amino acid sequence: CASSDPAGYTF.

The chain couples TRBV12-3 or TRBV12-4 to TRBJ1-1; unclear D gene. V dropped 5 bases and J dropped 6 bases, with 13 bases sitting between them. The CDR3 contains 13 residues. CDR3 in DNA: TGTGCCAGCAGTCCCGGACCCGTACCTGAAGCTTTCTTT. This translates into CASSPGPVPEAFF.

The rearrangement uses TRBV5-6 and TRBJ1-1; the D gene is possibly TRBD1 (5 bases). This CDR3 region has 18 residues. The V gene's germline CDR1 is SGHDT and CDR2 YYEEEE. V shed 4 bases and J shed 0 bases, with 22 bases lying between them. The chain's CDR3 is CASSPPRQTRFMNTEAFF. In nucleotides, the CDR3 is TGTGCCAGCAGCCCGCCAAGACAGACTCGGTTCATGAACACTGAAGCTTTCTTT.

Notes on this clone: This CDR3 is also generated by other DNA sequences in the sample. This sequence joins TRBV19 and TRBJ2-3; D remains unclear. There are 11 residues in the CDR3. Germline lookup yields CDR1 LNHDA and CDR2 SQIVND (reference sequence). Deletions cut 3 bases from V and 6 bases from J, with 4 bases between. CDR3 protein: CASSISDTQYF. CDR3 DNA: TGTGCCAGTAGTATTTCGGATACGCAGTATTTT.

This rearrangement joins TRBV28 to TRBJ1-2; TRBD1 aligns across 7 bases. The V and J ends lost 6 bases and 5 bases, in that order; junction bases with no gene match: 6. The CDR3 covers 13 residues. CDR1 MDHEN and CDR2 SYDVKM come from the germline V gene. The DNA for the CDR3 is TGTGCCAGCAGCACCGGGACAGCGTATGGCTACACCTTC. It translates to CASSTGTAYGYTF.

The chain employs TRBV27 and TRBJ2-7; D tentatively fits TRBD1 or TRBD2 (6 bases each). Looked up from germline, CDR1 is MNHEY and CDR2 is SMNVEV (reference sequence). This CDR3 contains 12 residues. V gave up 5 bases and J gave up 7 bases, with 12 bases separating them. The CDR3 protein is CASSPGAAEQYF. CDR3 nucleotides: TGTGCCAGCAGTCCGGGGGCGGCTGAGCAGTACTTC.

This chain joins TRBV20-1 and TRBJ2-3, with TRBD2 matching 13 bases. This CDR3 comprises 17 residues. Germline V gene lookup returns CDR1 DFQATT and CDR2 SNEGSKA (reference sequence). V was clipped by 3 bases and J by 6 bases; unmatched bases: 12. For the CDR3, the DNA is TGCAGTGCTAGTGTACTAGCGGGAGGGTTTACGATGGATACGCAGTATTTT. This encodes CSASVLAGGFTMDTQYF.

The CDR3 protein is CASSSTRGRYNEQFF. CDR3 sequence (DNA): TGCGCCAGCAGCTCCACCAGGGGGAGGTACAATGAGCAGTTCTTC. The chain employs TRBV5-1 and TRBJ2-1, with D perhaps matching TRBD1 (7 bases). Germline CDR1 SGHRS, CDR2 YFSETQ. With 3 bases removed from V and 4 bases from J, the gap between germline ends came to 14 bases. The CDR3 runs to 15 residues.

V is TRBV28 and J is TRBJ1-2, with TRBD1 as a possible D gene (5 bases). V was clipped by 3 bases and J by 6 bases, with 29 bases between them. This CDR3 is 19 amino acids long. The V gene's germline CDR1 is MDHEN and CDR2 SYDVKM. This CDR3 is CASSFDSLGERQLLDGYTF. The CDR3 DNA is TGTGCCAGCAGTTTCGATAGCCTGGGGGAAAGGCAACTTTTGGATGGCTACACCTTC.

This rearrangement joins TRBV4-2 to TRBJ1-1; D gene unclear. Trimming shortened V by 0 bases and J by 3 bases, and 11 bases separated the two germline ends. The CDR3 is 15 amino acids. CDR1 is LGHNA and CDR2 is YNFKEQ in the germline V gene. In nucleotides, the CDR3 is TGTGCCAGCAGCCAAGAGGGTGCCGGGGACACTGAAGCTTTCTTT. Amino acids: CASSQEGAGDTEAFF.

This clone showed up just a few times. V gene TRBV28 combines with J gene TRBJ1-1; no clear D gene. Per germline, CDR1 MDHEN and CDR2 SYDVKM. This CDR3 contains 15 residues. Trimming left V 3 bases short and J 0 bases short, with 11 bases between. Here the CDR3 reads CASSFLGFLNTEAFF. The CDR3 region has the DNA TGTGCCAGCAGTTTTCTTGGGTTTTTGAACACTGAAGCTTTCTTT.

The chain carries TRBV12-3 or TRBV12-4 and TRBJ2-1; D remains ambiguous. This CDR3 region has 13 residues. The ends were cut back, 4 bases at V and 8 bases at J, with 12 bases in the middle. The CDR3 nucleotides read TGTGCCAGCAGTTATAGTTTAGTCCATGAGCAGTTCTTC. Protein: CASSYSLVHEQFF.

The chain uses TRBV7-9 and TRBJ1-1; 7 positions match TRBD1. This CDR3 has 12 amino acids. Germline V gene sequence: CDR1 SEHNR, CDR2 FQNEAQ (reference sequence). V lost 8 bases and J lost 1; bases outside the gene matches: 1. The DNA for the CDR3 is TGTGCCAGCCGACAGGGGAACACTGAAGCTTTCTTT. Amino acid sequence: CASRQGNTEAFF.